A selection of T cell receptor beta chains follows, all from one sample in a study of T cells in Graves' hyperthyroidism and ophthalmopathy. TCRdb re-analysed the multiplex PCR reads in MiXCR, keeping a single row per CDR3 protein. The data contain more than 500,000 distinct CDR3 sequences, about 16% of them singletons. The sequenced sample consisted of blood. The source of these receptors is a woman in her 30s with Graves' ophthalmopathy. Each CDR3 is given with its conserved first and last residue. D genes are given only for firm matches. Clone size is stated in some rows and not others, as once, few, many or a class when expanded.

DNA,CDR3,V,D,length,J,size
TGTGCCAGCAGTGATGGAGTTATTGGTGGCTACACCTTC,CASSDGVIGGYTF,TRBV6-2/TRBV6-3,.,13,TRBJ1-2,many
TGTGCCAGCAGCTTAAAAACAGGGGGCACTGAAGCTTTCTTT,CASSLKTGGTEAFF,TRBV7-9,TRBD1,14,TRBJ1-1,many
TGTGCCAGCAGCGTAGGTAGCGGGAGGGCCAGGTACGAGCAGTACTTC,CASSVGSGRARYEQYF,TRBV9,TRBD2,16,TRBJ2-7,.
TGTGCCAGCTCACTTAACCTAGCGGGAGAGGCCTACGAGCAGTACTTC,CASSLNLAGEAYEQYF,TRBV18,TRBD2,16,TRBJ2-7,.
TGTGCCAGCAGCTCAGTGCAGGTGACGAATAATTCACCCCTCCACTTT,CASSSVQVTNNSPLHF,TRBV7-2,.,16,TRBJ1-6,many
TGTGCCTGGGCCGCGCCAGGGGGTTTGACTGAAGCTTTCTTT,CAWAAPGGLTEAFF,TRBV30,TRBD1,14,TRBJ1-1,many
TGCAGTGCTCGAGGGGCAGGAGCGGGAGTCAAGGGTGAGCAGTTCTTC,CSARGAGAGVKGEQFF,TRBV20-1,TRBD2,16,TRBJ2-1,many
TGCGCCAGCAGGAGGGGCGTGTCGGATGGGGAGACCCAGTACTTC,CASRRGVSDGETQYF,TRBV5-1,.,15,TRBJ2-5,.
TGTGCCAGCCGGACAGGGGGCGTCCAGCCCCAGCATTTT,CASRTGGVQPQHF,TRBV6-1,TRBD1,13,TRBJ1-5,few
TGCGCCAGCAGCCAGGGACAGGGGTCCAAAAACATTCAGTACTTC,CASSQGQGSKNIQYF,TRBV4-1,TRBD1,15,TRBJ2-4,few
TGCAGTGCTAGAGATCGGACAGGGGGCCTCGAGCAGTACTTC,CSARDRTGGLEQYF,TRBV20-1,TRBD1,14,TRBJ2-7,.
TGTGCCAGCTCACCCACGGGGTTACATACGCAGTATTTT,CASSPTGLHTQYF,TRBV18,.,13,TRBJ2-3,.
TGCAGTGCTAGGGTACTAGCTGATTCCTACGAGCAGTACTTC,CSARVLADSYEQYF,TRBV20-1,.,14,TRBJ2-7,many
TGTGCCAGCAGCCTTGGGACCTACTACAATGAGCAGTTCTTC,CASSLGTYYNEQFF,TRBV13,.,14,TRBJ2-1,many
TGTGCCAGCGGACAGGGCACGGGATTTGGAAATCAGCCCCAGCATTTT,CASGQGTGFGNQPQHF,TRBV2,TRBD1,16,TRBJ1-5,few
TGTGCCAGCAGAGGACTAGCGGCCACCTACGAGCAGTACTTC,CASRGLAATYEQYF,TRBV6-1,TRBD2,14,TRBJ2-7,many
TGTGCCAGTACTGATGCACCGGGAAGCCTCTCTGGGAGCTACACCTTC,CASTDAPGSLSGSYTF,TRBV19,.,16,TRBJ1-2,few
TGTGCCAGTAGTATTACCGGGCCGATAGAAGCTTTCTTT,CASSITGPIEAFF,TRBV19,.,13,TRBJ1-1,.
TGCGCCAGCAGCTTGACTAACGGACTAGCCGGGGAGCTGTTTTTT,CASSLTNGLAGELFF,TRBV5-1,TRBD2,15,TRBJ2-2,many
TGTGCCACCCGAGCGGGAGGGCCGATAGATACGCAGTATTTT,CATRAGGPIDTQYF,TRBV12-3/TRBV12-4,TRBD2,14,TRBJ2-3,many
TGTGCCACCAGTGATTCGCGGACAGGGGATCACCAGACCCAGTACTTC,CATSDSRTGDHQTQYF,TRBV24-1,TRBD1,16,TRBJ2-5,many
TGTGCCAGCAGTCTCGGACAGCTAAATTCACCCCTCCACTTT,CASSLGQLNSPLHF,TRBV27,.,14,TRBJ1-6,.
TGTGCCAGCAGTTTATCCCCCCGGTTGGCAAACACTGAAGCTTTCTTT,CASSLSPRLANTEAFF,TRBV27,.,16,TRBJ1-1,.
TGTGCCAGCAGTCCCGTGACAGGGGGAATCACCGGGGAGCTGTTTTTT,CASSPVTGGITGELFF,TRBV12-3/TRBV12-4,TRBD1,16,TRBJ2-2,.
TGTGCCAGCAGTTTATGGGGGACAGGACCTGGGGCCAACGTCCTGACTTTC,CASSLWGTGPGANVLTF,TRBV12-3/TRBV12-4,TRBD1,17,TRBJ2-6,few
TGTGCCAGCAGCCAAGCGGACAGCCTTGCCTACGAGCAGTACTTC,CASSQADSLAYEQYF,TRBV14,.,15,TRBJ2-7,many
TGTGCCAGCACCTTGGGTGGGAACGAGCAGTACTTC,CASTLGGNEQYF,TRBV12-3/TRBV12-4,.,12,TRBJ2-7,few
TGTGCCAGCAGCTTATGGGCTGGCGATGAGCAGTTCTTC,CASSLWAGDEQFF,TRBV7-6,.,13,TRBJ2-1,few
TGTGCCAGCGGACCCGGGACTAGTGCCTACGAGCAGTACTTC,CASGPGTSAYEQYF,TRBV6-1,TRBD2,14,TRBJ2-7,many
TGCGCCAGCAGCTTATCGGGACAGGGTATCGCCGGGGAGCTGTTTTTT,CASSLSGQGIAGELFF,TRBV5-1,TRBD1,16,TRBJ2-2,few
TGCAGTGCTAGTGGGGGGAGGGCTGACAATGAGCAGTTCTTC,CSASGGRADNEQFF,TRBV20-1,TRBD2,14,TRBJ2-1,many
TGTGCCAGCTCACCACCGACCAGGAGCACAGATACGCAGTATTTT,CASSPPTRSTDTQYF,TRBV18,.,15,TRBJ2-3,many
TGTGCCAGCGGGCCACCCGGGGTGCCCTACGAGCAGTACTTC,CASGPPGVPYEQYF,TRBV7-3,.,14,TRBJ2-7,.
TGTGCCAGCGGGGGACCGGGACAGCAGTACTACGAGCAGTACTTC,CASGGPGQQYYEQYF,TRBV28,TRBD1,15,TRBJ2-7,many
TGTGCCAGCAGGGGAGAGGGAGGTGGCACAGATACGCAGTATTTT,CASRGEGGGTDTQYF,TRBV11-2,.,15,TRBJ2-3,many
TGTGCCAGCAGCTTAACTAGATCAGATACGCAGTATTTT,CASSLTRSDTQYF,TRBV7-2,.,13,TRBJ2-3,many
TGTGCCAGCAGTTTAAGGGCGAACAGGGATTTTGACTTC,CASSLRANRDFDF,TRBV28,.,13,TRBJ2-5,once
TGCAGTGCTCCTAAACCATTTAGCGGGATGGATACGCAGTATTTT,CSAPKPFSGMDTQYF,TRBV20-1,TRBD2,15,TRBJ2-3,many
TGTGCCAGCCTAGAATCAGGGTATGGGAACACTGAAGCTTTCTTT,CASLESGYGNTEAFF,TRBV28,.,15,TRBJ1-1,many